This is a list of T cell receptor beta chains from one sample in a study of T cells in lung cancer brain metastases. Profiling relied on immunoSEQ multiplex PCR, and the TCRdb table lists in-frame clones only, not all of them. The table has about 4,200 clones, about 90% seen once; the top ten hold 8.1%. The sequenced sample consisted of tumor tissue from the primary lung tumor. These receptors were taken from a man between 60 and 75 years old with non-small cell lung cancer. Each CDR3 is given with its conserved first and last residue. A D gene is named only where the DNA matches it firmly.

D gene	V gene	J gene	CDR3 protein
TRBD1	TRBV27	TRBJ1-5	CASSATTGTGGVQPQHF
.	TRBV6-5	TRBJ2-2	CASSPAAGELFF
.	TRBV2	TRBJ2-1	CASSEDSNEQFF
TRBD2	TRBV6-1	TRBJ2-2	CASRGTMNTGELFF
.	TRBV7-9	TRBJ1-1	CASISGTNPKANTEAFF
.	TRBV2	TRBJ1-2	CASSEAEGNGYTF
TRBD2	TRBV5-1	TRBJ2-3	CASSRTSGGTDTQYF
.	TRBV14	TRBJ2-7	CASSPGGTYEQYF
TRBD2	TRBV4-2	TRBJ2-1	CASSQDRSLLAGEGNEQFF
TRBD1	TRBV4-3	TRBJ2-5	CASSQGTGPYAQETQYF
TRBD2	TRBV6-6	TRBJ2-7	CASRRGGESSYEQYF
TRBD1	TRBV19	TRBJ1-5	CASSIDDRDNQPQHF
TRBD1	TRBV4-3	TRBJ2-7	CASSPEWGQGAYEQYF
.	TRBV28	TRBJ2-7	CASSTSGGGNEQYF
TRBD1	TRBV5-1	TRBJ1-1	CASSLGDRGGTFF
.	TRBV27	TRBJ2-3	CASSLSRPDTQYF